The T cell receptor beta chain described here comes from a study of T-cell memory formation after mild COVID-19. Study findings and constraints: Memory from before infection featured some responding clones, which suggests cross-reactive memory joined. Those CD4+ clones that contracted were mainly in CM and EM (CD8+ ones in EMRA).

About this clonotype: The target antigen is unknown.

TCR alpha and TCR beta cDNA libraries carrying sample barcodes and UMIs came from 5'RACE with constant-segment primers. MiXCR, applied by TCRdb to the 5' RACE reads, yields one record per CDR3 protein. Altogether about 110,000 distinct CDR3 sequences are present, approximately 17% being singletons, with the ten largest covering less than 35%. Trimming left V 0 bases short and J 2 bases short, with 14 bases between. The CDR3 extends over 16 amino acids. CDR1 is WSHSY, CDR2 SAAADI, per germline. The receptor was isolated from an adult woman who had mild COVID-19 (a few samples of this study predate the infection). Cell type and time point are not known. The V call is TRBV10-2, the J call TRBJ2-7, with D possibly matching TRBD2 (6 bases). The sample comprised PBMCs or a T cell subset sorted from them (not recorded which). The CDR3 DNA sequence: TGCGCCAGCAGTGAGTCTGATAGCGGAGCCCCCTACGAGCAGTACTTC. As protein: CASSESDSGAPYEQYF.